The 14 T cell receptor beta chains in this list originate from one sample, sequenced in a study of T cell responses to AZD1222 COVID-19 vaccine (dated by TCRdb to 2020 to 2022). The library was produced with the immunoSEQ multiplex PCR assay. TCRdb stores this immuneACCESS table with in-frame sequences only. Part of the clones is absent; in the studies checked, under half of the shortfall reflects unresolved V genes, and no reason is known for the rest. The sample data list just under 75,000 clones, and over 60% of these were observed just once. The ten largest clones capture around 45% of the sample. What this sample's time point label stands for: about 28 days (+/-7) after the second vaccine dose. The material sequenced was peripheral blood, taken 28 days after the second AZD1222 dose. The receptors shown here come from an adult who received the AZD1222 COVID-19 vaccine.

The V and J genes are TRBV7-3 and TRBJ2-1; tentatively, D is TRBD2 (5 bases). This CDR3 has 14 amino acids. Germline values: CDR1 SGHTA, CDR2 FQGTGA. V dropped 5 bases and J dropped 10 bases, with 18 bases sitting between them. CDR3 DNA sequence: TGTGCCAGCAGCCCAGGAGACCACCCGGGAGAGCAGTTCTTC. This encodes CASSPGDHPGEQFF.

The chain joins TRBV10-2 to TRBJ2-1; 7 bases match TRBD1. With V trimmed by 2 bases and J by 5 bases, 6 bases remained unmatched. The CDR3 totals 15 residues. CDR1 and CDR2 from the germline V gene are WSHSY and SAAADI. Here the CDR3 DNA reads TGCGCCAGCAGTGAGGCCCAGACAGGGAACAATGAGCAGTTCTTC. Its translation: CASSEAQTGNNEQFF.

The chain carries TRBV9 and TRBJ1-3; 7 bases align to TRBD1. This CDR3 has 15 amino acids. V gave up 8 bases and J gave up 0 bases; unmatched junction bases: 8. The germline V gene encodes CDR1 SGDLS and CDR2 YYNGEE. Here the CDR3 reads CARGEGANSGNTIYF. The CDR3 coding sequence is TGTGCCAGGGGTGAGGGGGCTAACTCTGGAAACACCATATATTTT.

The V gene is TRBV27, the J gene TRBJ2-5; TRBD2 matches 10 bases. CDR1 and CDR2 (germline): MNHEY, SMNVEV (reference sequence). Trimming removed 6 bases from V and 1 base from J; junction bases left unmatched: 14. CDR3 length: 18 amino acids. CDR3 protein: CASRSSLPSGGVQETQYF. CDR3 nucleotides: TGTGCCAGCAGGTCAAGCCTCCCGAGCGGGGGGGTCCAAGAGACCCAGTACTTC.

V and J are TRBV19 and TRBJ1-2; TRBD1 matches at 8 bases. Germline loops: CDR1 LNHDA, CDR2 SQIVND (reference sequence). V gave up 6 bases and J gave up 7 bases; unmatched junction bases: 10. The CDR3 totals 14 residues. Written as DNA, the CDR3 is TGTGCCAGTAGAGGGACAGGTGGACTCAGTGGCTACACCTTC. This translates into CASRGTGGLSGYTF.

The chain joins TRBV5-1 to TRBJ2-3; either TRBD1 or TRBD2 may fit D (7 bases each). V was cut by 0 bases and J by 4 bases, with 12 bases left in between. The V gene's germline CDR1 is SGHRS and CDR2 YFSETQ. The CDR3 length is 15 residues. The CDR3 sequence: CASSLVGRGPDTQYF. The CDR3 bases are TGCGCCAGCAGCTTGGTTGGGAGGGGGCCAGATACGCAGTATTTT.

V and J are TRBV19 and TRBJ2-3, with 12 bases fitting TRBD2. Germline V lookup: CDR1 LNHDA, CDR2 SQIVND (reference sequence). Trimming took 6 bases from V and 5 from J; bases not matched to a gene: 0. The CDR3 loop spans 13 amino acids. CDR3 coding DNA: TGTGCCAGTAGGGGACTAGCGGGAGATACGCAGTATTTT. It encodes CASRGLAGDTQYF.

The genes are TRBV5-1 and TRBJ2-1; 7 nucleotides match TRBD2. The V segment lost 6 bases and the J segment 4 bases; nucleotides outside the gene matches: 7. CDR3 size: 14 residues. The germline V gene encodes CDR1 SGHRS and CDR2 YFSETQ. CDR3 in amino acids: CASNLGLSYNEQFF. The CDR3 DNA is TGCGCCAGCAATCTGGGACTATCTTACAATGAGCAGTTCTTC.

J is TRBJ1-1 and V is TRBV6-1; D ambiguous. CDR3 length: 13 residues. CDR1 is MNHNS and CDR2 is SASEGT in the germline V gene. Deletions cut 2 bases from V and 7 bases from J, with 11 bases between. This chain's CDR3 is CASSEFLQSEAFF. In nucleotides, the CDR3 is TGTGCCAGCAGTGAATTCTTACAGAGTGAAGCTTTCTTT.

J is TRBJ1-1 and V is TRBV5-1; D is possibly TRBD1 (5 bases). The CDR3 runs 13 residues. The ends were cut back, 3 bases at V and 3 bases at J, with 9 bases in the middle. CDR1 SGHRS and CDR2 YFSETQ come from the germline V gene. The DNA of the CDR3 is TGCGCCAGCAGCTGGGGCGAGGACACTGAAGCTTTCTTT. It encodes CASSWGEDTEAFF. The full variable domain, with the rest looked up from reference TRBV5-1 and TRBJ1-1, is KAGVTQTPRYLIKTRGQQVTLSCSPISGHRSVSWYQQTPGQGLQFLFEYFSETQRNKGNFPGRFSGRQFSNSRSEMNVSTLELGDSALYLCASSWGEDTEAFFGQGTRLTVV.

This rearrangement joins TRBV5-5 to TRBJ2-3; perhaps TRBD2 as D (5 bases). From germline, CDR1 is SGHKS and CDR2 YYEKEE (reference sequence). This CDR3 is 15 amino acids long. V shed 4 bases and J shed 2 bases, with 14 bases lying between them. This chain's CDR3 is CASSAGPVLTDTQYF. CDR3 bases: TGTGCCAGCAGCGCGGGTCCAGTCCTCACAGATACGCAGTATTTT. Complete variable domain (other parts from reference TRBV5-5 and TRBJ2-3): DAGVTQSPTHLIKTRGQQVTLRCSPISGHKSVSWYQQVLGQGPQFIFQYYEKEERGRGNFPDRFSARQFPNYSSELNVNALLLGDSALYLCASSAGPVLTDTQYFGPGTRLTVL.

CDR3 nucleotide sequence: TGTGCCAGCTCACCACCGGGCCAAGTCGGAGGCATTCAGTACTTC. It encodes CASSPPGQVGGIQYF. The rearrangement uses TRBV18 and TRBJ2-4, with D perhaps matching TRBD2 (5 bases). The CDR3 spans 15 residues. V was clipped by 0 bases and J by 9 bases, with 15 bases between them. Germline V gene sequence: CDR1 KGHSH, CDR2 LQKENI.

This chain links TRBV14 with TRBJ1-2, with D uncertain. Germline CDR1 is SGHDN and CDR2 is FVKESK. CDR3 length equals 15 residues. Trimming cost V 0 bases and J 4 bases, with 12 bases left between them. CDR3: CASSQDVQARYGYTF. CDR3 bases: TGTGCCAGCAGCCAAGATGTGCAGGCTCGCTATGGCTACACCTTC.

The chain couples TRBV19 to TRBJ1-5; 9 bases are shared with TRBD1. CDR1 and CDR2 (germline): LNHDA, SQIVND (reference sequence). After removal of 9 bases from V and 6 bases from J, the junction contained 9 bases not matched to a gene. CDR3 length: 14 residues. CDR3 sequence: CASAKGQGGQPQHF. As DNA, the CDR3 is TGTGCCAGCGCAAAGGGACAGGGAGGTCAGCCCCAGCATTTT. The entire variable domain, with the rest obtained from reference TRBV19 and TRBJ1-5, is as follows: DGGITQSPKYLFRKEGQNVTLSCEQNLNHDAMYWYRQDPGQGLRLIYYSQIVNDFQKGDIAEGYSVSREKKESFPLTVTSAQKNPTAFYLCASAKGQGGQPQHFGDGTRLSIL.